These 15 T cell receptor beta chains share one sample of origin, sequenced in a study of cytomegalovirus exposure and HLA in healthy donors. PCR used 60 Vbeta primers and 13 Jbeta primers. Measured with immunoSEQ multiplex PCR; TCRdb has only the in-frame clones, and not every one. Of more than 140,000 clones listed, almost 85% are singletons. Material for sequencing was PBMCs. The receptors derive from a young man in good health and CMV-seropositive.

This clone was detected only once. This chain links TRBV14 with TRBJ2-5, with TRBD1 matching over 10 bases. The germline CDR1 and CDR2 sequences are SGHDN and FVKESK. The V gene end was trimmed by 4 bases and the J gene end by 4 bases; junction bases not matched to a gene: 3. This CDR3 comprises 14 residues. CDR3 DNA: TGTGCCAGCAGCCCGACAGGGGGCGGAGAGACCCAGTACTTC. It codes for CASSPTGGGETQYF.

V usage is TRBV7-3 and J usage is TRBJ2-2; TRBD2 might be the D (5 bases). V was pared by 6 bases and J by 5 bases, with 13 bases between. This CDR3 has 14 amino acids. CDR1 is SGHTA, CDR2 FQGTGA, per germline. CDR3 coding DNA: TGTGCCAGCAGTTCGCGGGTTCTAACCGGGGAGCTGTTTTTT. It encodes CASSSRVLTGELFF.

This clone has a handful of counts. The chain has TRBV11-2 and TRBJ2-1; 8 nucleotides match TRBD2. Germline CDR1 is SGHAT and CDR2 is FQNNGV. Trimming removed 1 base from V and 10 bases from J; junction bases left unmatched: 3. CDR3 length: 13 residues. CDR3: CASSLGAGVEQFF. CDR3 nucleotide sequence: TGTGCCAGCAGCTTAGGAGCGGGAGTGGAGCAGTTCTTC.

CDR3 bases: TGTGCCAGCAGCTTTGTCCCCTGGGGACAGGGAAGCACAGATACGCAGTATTTT. Protein: CASSFVPWGQGSTDTQYF. This rearrangement joins TRBV11-2 to TRBJ2-3, with 9 bases matching TRBD1. Germline trimming cut 3 bases from V and 0 bases from J; bases unmatched to any gene: 10. The CDR3 sequence is 18 residues long. Per germline, CDR1 SGHAT and CDR2 FQNNGV.

The chain is built from TRBV6-1 and TRBJ1-5; 8 nucleotides line up with TRBD1. The CDR3 covers 16 residues. The ends lost 2 bases at V and 8 bases at J; junction bases unmatched: 11. Germline CDR1 is MNHNS and CDR2 is SASEGT. In DNA form, the CDR3 reads TGTGCCAGCAGTGAAAGGACAGGGTGGGGGGGTGAGCCCCAGCATTTT. Protein: CASSERTGWGGEPQHF.

In this sample, this clone turned up a few times. The rearrangement links TRBV6-5 to TRBJ2-1; D might be TRBD1 (6 bases). Trimming took 8 bases from V and 3 from J, leaving 11 bases between them. Germline CDR1 is MNHEY and CDR2 is SVGAGI. The CDR3 runs 13 residues. DNA of the CDR3: TGTGCCAGCCGCCAGGGGATCTACAATGAGCAGTTCTTC. Its translation: CASRQGIYNEQFF.

The V call is TRBV28, the J call TRBJ2-7; 7 nucleotides align to TRBD2. CDR1 is MDHEN and CDR2 is SYDVKM in the germline V gene. With V trimmed by 8 bases and J by 0 bases, 4 bases remained unmatched. The CDR3 runs 13 residues. The CDR3 DNA follows: TGTGCCAGCCTCGGACTAGTCTCCTACGAGCAGTACTTC. Amino acids: CASLGLVSYEQYF.

The chain is built from TRBV19 and TRBJ1-5; D unresolved. Germline V gene lookup returns CDR1 LNHDA and CDR2 SQIVND (reference sequence). The V and J ends lost 0 bases and 10 bases respectively, with 7 bases between them. The CDR3 spans 12 residues. CDR3 nucleotide sequence: TGTGCCAGTAGTATAGACCGAGGACCCCAGCATTTT. This gives the protein CASSIDRGPQHF.

The count of this clone is one. The V call is TRBV7-8, the J call TRBJ2-5; D might be TRBD1 (5 bases). The CDR3 runs 13 residues. The V and J ends lost 0 bases and 4 bases respectively, with 6 bases between them. Per the germline V gene, CDR1 is SGHVS and CDR2 is FQNEAQ. The CDR3 DNA reads TGTGCCAGCAGCTTAGCCAGGGCAGAGACCCAGTACTTC. Amino acid sequence: CASSLARAETQYF.

This clone was detected a few times. The rearrangement joins TRBV28 to TRBJ2-1; 11 positions agree with TRBD2. Germline V CDR1 and CDR2: MDHEN, SYDVKM. The length of the CDR3 is 17 residues. The ends lost 4 bases at V and 10 bases at J; junction bases unmatched: 15. The CDR3 sequence: CASSSLAGGRGVKEQFF. DNA for the CDR3: TGTGCCAGCAGTTCGTTAGCGGGAGGGCGTGGGGTTAAAGAGCAGTTCTTC.

The chain is built from TRBV2 and TRBJ2-4; D might be TRBD1 (5 bases). CDR1 is SNHLY, CDR2 FYNNEI, per germline. The CDR3 is 16 amino acids. The V end was cut by 6 bases, the J end by 0 bases, with 15 bases between. The CDR3 DNA follows: TGTGCCAGCAGCAGGGCTTTGTCCGTAGCCAAAAACATTCAGTACTTC. Residues: CASSRALSVAKNIQYF. Full variable domain (rest looked up from reference TRBV2 and TRBJ2-4): EPEVTQTPSHQVTQMGQEVILRCVPISNHLYFYWYRQILGQKVEFLVSFYNNEISEKSEIFDDQFSVERPDGSNFTLKIRSTKLEDSAMYFCASSRALSVAKNIQYFGAGTRLSVL.

V usage is TRBV6-1 and J usage is TRBJ2-3, with TRBD1 as a possible D gene (6 bases). With 6 bases removed from V and 6 bases from J, the gap between germline ends came to 16 bases. Germline V CDR1 and CDR2: MNHNS, SASEGT. This CDR3 has 14 residues. The DNA for the CDR3 is TGTGCCAGCAGACCGGGACAAAAAACGGATACGCAGTATTTT. Its protein is CASRPGQKTDTQYF.

The rearrangement uses TRBV4-1 and TRBJ2-5; D possibly corresponds to TRBD1 (6 bases). The J call may be wrong; the DNA end is better matched by TRBJ2-7. The CDR3 has 13 amino acids. Germline V gene data show CDR1 as MGHRA and CDR2 as YSYEKL. CDR3 in DNA: TGCGCCAGCAGCCTTGGGGGCGGAGGCGAGCAGTACTTC. Its protein is CASSLGGGGEQYF.

This clone was detected only a few times. This chain connects TRBV9 to TRBJ1-1; 9 nucleotides agree with TRBD1. Germline V gives CDR1 SGDLS, CDR2 YYNGEE. V shed 3 bases and J 5 bases; nucleotides not matched to a gene: 8. The CDR3 contains 15 residues. The CDR3 region has the DNA TGTGCCAGCAGCGCCGGACAGGGGTTAAGGACTGAAGCTTTCTTT. Protein product: CASSAGQGLRTEAFF.

This chain connects TRBV25-1 to TRBJ1-2; D possibly corresponds to TRBD1 (6 bases). The CDR3 runs to 15 residues. V was shortened by 2 bases and J by 6 bases, with 16 bases between the two germline ends. CDR1 and CDR2 from the germline V gene are MGHDK and SYGVNS. This CDR3 reads CASSEGGGYRDGYTF. As DNA, the CDR3 is TGTGCCAGCAGTGAAGGGGGGGGCTATAGAGATGGCTACACCTTC.